The clone carrying this T cell receptor beta chain came up once. These data originate in a study of blood T cell repertoires in COVID-19. Method: immunoSEQ multiplex PCR; TCRdb's copy keeps in-frame clones and lacks some. This sample has fewer than 250,000 clones, with approximately 84% found just once. Germline trimming cut 2 bases from V and 0 bases from J; bases unmatched to any gene: 7. CDR3 length: 17 amino acids. The germline V gene encodes CDR1 SGHNT and CDR2 YYREEE (reference sequence). This receptor was obtained from a woman under 40 who had recovered from COVID-19. The J gene is TRBJ1-4, the V gene TRBV5-4, with TRBD1 matching over 7 bases. The sample was PBMCs or T cells enriched from blood (not recorded which). The CDR3 bases are TGTGCCAGCAGCTTCGGGACAGCTCCAGCAACTAATGAAAAACTGTTTTTT. Translation gives CASSFGTAPATNEKLFF. Full variable domain (missing parts from reference TRBV5-4 and TRBJ1-4): ETGVTQSPTHLIKTRGQQVTLRCSSQSGHNTVSWYQQALGQGPQFIFQYYREEENGRGNFPPRFSGLQFPNYSSELNVNALELDDSALYLCASSFGTAPATNEKLFFGSGTQLSVL.